These T cell receptor beta chains were read from a single sample in a study of prognosis after radiotherapy for stage I lung cancer. TCRdb re-derived calls from the multiplex PCR reads in MiXCR, one entry per CDR3 protein. The sample contains 15,000 to 20,000 distinct CDR3 sequences, 45% to 50% of which appear only once. Specimen: PBMCs, collected before or after stereotactic body radiation therapy (not recorded which). These TCRs come from a donor at least 50 years old with non-small cell lung cancer. The CDR3 runs from the conserved cysteine through the conserved F or W. The order of the fields is J gene, V gene, CDR3 length, CDR3 protein.

TRBJ1-6,TRBV12-3/TRBV12-4,14,CASSWTGDNSPLHF
TRBJ2-1,TRBV10-3,15,CAISLAGGPNNEQFF
TRBJ1-1,TRBV27,14,CASKVGGVGTEAFF
TRBJ2-5,TRBV20-1,15,CSVQPRVGFQETQYF
TRBJ2-1,TRBV6-4,12,CASRSGGDEQFF
TRBJ2-1,TRBV6-1,15,CASSAIAGGHSEQFF
TRBJ1-2,TRBV11-2,13,CASSHGTDYGYTF
TRBJ2-1,TRBV20-1,12,CSASLGYNEQFF
TRBJ2-2,TRBV18,15,CASSYPRVGTGELFF
TRBJ2-5,TRBV20-1,14,CSARGLRSQETQYF
TRBJ2-5,TRBV27,15,CATRQTSGSQETQYF
TRBJ1-2,TRBV12-3/TRBV12-4,14,CVSSLVKGSYGYTF
TRBJ2-5,TRBV5-8,16,CASSLTRTGGAKTQCF
TRBJ2-7,TRBV5-1,17,CASSRAWGSSWEYEQYF
TRBJ1-6,TRBV28,16,CSSILWGRRNNSSLHF
TRBJ1-4,TRBV12-3/TRBV12-4,14,CASSPGTGSEKLFF
TRBJ2-2,TRBV6-1,14,CASSEDPRAGELFF
TRBJ2-7,TRBV6-1,14,CASKTDISSYEQYF
TRBJ2-7,TRBV4-2,16,CASSSLGVAGEYEQYF
TRBJ1-2,TRBV6-1,14,CASSDQGRHYGYTF
TRBJ2-2,TRBV7-2,13,CASSLGGSGELFF
TRBJ1-2,TRBV7-8,16,CASSLGVCRANYCYTF